This TCR beta chain appears in the sequencing data of a study of T cell responses to AZD1222 COVID-19 vaccine. Whole-study results and caveats: Reports indicate that nearly half of spike-specific TCRs are directed at unmutated variant regions.

The CDR3 extends over 14 amino acids. The V gene lost 3 bases and the J gene lost 1 base, with 9 bases spanning the gap. The germline V gene has CDR1 MDHEN and CDR2 SYDVKM. Using immunoSEQ multiplex PCR, the repertoire was profiled, and TCRdb retains in-frame clones only, with some absent. The data show around 260,000 clones, with approximately 93% seen just once and 0.55% held by the top ten. This clone occurred once. Its antigen is not identified. The genes are TRBV28 and TRBJ1-1; D is uncertain. The origin of this receptor is an adult in good health. The sample consisted of peripheral blood, taken on day 0 of AZD1222 vaccination. The CDR3 is CASSFLVSNTEAFF. DNA of the CDR3: TGTGCCAGCAGTTTCCTTGTGTCGAACACTGAAGCTTTCTTT.